These 15 T cell receptor beta chains were sequenced from one sample in a study of neurological immune-mediated disorders. TCRdb re-called the 5' RACE reads with MiXCR, one entry per CDR3 protein. The sample holds 70,000 or so distinct CDR3 sequences, around 5.2% seen once. Sequencing was performed on PBMCs. Receptors were obtained from a young woman with multiple sclerosis.

This clonotype showed up many times. This chain joins TRBV6-5 and TRBJ2-7; 8 bases agree with TRBD2. Germline values: CDR1 MNHEY, CDR2 SVGAGI. Trimming took 3 bases from V and 4 from J; bases not matched to a gene: 8. This CDR3 spans 15 amino acids. The CDR3 reads CASSYSAGATYEQYF. DNA for the CDR3: TGTGCCAGCAGTTATTCAGCGGGGGCAACATACGAGCAGTACTTC.

This clonotype has at least ten counts. V is TRBV10-2 and J is TRBJ1-1; D remains unclear. Trimming pared 4 bases from V and 0 bases from J, leaving 12 bases between. The CDR3 totals 15 residues. Germline assignment: CDR1 WSHSY and CDR2 SAAADI. The CDR3 nucleotides read TGCGCCAGCAGTGGGTCCCCACAGCTGAACACTGAAGCTTTCTTT. Translation gives CASSGSPQLNTEAFF.

About this clonotype itself: A much larger clonotype is one base distant, so this may be a read error. The V call is TRBV5-1, the J call TRBJ2-1; 7 bases align to TRBD2. The CDR3 totals 10 residues. Germline V CDR1 and CDR2: SGHRS, YFSETQ. The CDR3, as DNA: TGCGCCCGCAGCGGGGAAAATCAGTTCTTC. Translating gives CARSGENQFF. Full variable domain (rest looked up from reference TRBV5-1 and TRBJ2-1): KAGVTQTPRYLIKTRGQQVTLSCSPISGHRSVSWYQQTPGQGLQFLFEYFSETQRNKGNFPGRFSGRQFSNSRSEMNVSTLELGDSALYLCARSGENQFFGPGTRLTVL.

This clonotype was observed at least ten times. The V and J genes are TRBV5-1 and TRBJ2-3, with D hard to call. The germline gives CDR1 SGHRS, CDR2 YFSETQ. This CDR3 is built from 15 residues. Trimming took off 4 bases at V and 0 bases at J, with 12 bases between the two ends. CDR3 sequence (DNA): TGCGCCAGCAGCCTATCCCTAGGCAGCACAGATACGCAGTATTTT. Translation: CASSLSLGSTDTQYF.

The rearrangement links TRBV5-1 to TRBJ2-5, with D possibly being TRBD2 (6 bases). CDR1 SGHRS and CDR2 YFSETQ come from the germline V gene. This CDR3 spans 15 amino acids. Trimming took 4 bases from V and 0 from J, leaving 13 bases between them. The CDR3 spells CASSRQAGYQETQYF. The CDR3 bases are TGCGCCAGCAGCCGCCAAGCGGGCTACCAAGAGACCCAGTACTTC. Full variable domain (remainder filled in from reference TRBV5-1 and TRBJ2-5): KAGVTQTPRYLIKTRGQQVTLSCSPISGHRSVSWYQQTPGQGLQFLFEYFSETQRNKGNFPGRFSGRQFSNSRSEMNVSTLELGDSALYLCASSRQAGYQETQYFGPGTRLLVL.

This clonotype was found many times. This chain connects TRBV7-9 to TRBJ2-5; 8 bases are a match to TRBD1. This CDR3 has 14 residues. The J segment lost 2 bases and the V segment lost 5 bases, leaving 4 bases of the junction unmatched. The germline V gene has CDR1 SEHNR and CDR2 FQNEAQ (reference sequence). The CDR3 loop is CASSLGQGQETQYF. CDR3 bases: TGTGCCAGCAGCCTCGGACAGGGACAAGAGACCCAGTACTTC.

This clonotype was counted between two and nine times. Possible read error: a much larger clone is one base away. The chain joins TRBV10-3 to TRBJ2-1; D possibly corresponds to TRBD2 (6 bases). The CDR3 is 16 amino acids. In germline, CDR1 is ENHRY, CDR2 SYGVKD. V dropped 0 bases and J dropped 4 bases, with 13 bases sitting between them. The CDR3 nucleotides are TGTGCCATCAGTGAGTCCGGGGGTAGAGGTTACAATGAGCAGTTCTTC. It specifies CAISESGGRGYNEQFF.

This clonotype was seen repeatedly, ten times or more. The rearrangement links TRBV5-1 to TRBJ2-1, with a weak D call TRBD1 (6 bases). This CDR3 is built from 14 residues. Trimming pared 5 bases from V and 4 bases from J, leaving 13 bases between. CDR1 is SGHRS, CDR2 YFSETQ, per germline. CDR3 loop: CASSSTTGYNEQFF. The CDR3 DNA reads TGCGCCAGCAGTTCGACGACAGGTTACAATGAGCAGTTCTTC.

The J gene is TRBJ2-7, the V gene TRBV7-3, with D possibly TRBD2 on 6 matching bases. In germline, CDR1 is SGHTA, CDR2 FQGTGA. V was trimmed by 2 bases and J by 0 bases, leaving 8 bases between them. CDR3 length equals 14 residues. The CDR3 DNA is TGTGCCAGCAGCTTATCCGGGGGCTCCTACGAGCAGTACTTC. Protein product: CASSLSGGSYEQYF.

This clonotype has a handful of counts. The CDR3 protein is CASSLEWGSTEAFF. CDR3 nucleotide sequence: TGCGCCAGCAGCTTGGAATGGGGGAGCACTGAAGCTTTCTTT. This sequence joins TRBV5-1 and TRBJ1-1; D might be TRBD1 (5 bases). The germline gives CDR1 SGHRS, CDR2 YFSETQ. The CDR3 runs 14 residues. V lost 0 bases, J lost 4 bases, and 10 bases lay in between. Based on the CDR3 plus reference TRBV5-1 and TRBJ1-1, the full variable domain is KAGVTQTPRYLIKTRGQQVTLSCSPISGHRSVSWYQQTPGQGLQFLFEYFSETQRNKGNFPGRFSGRQFSNSRSEMNVSTLELGDSALYLCASSLEWGSTEAFFGQGTRLTVV.

This chain joins TRBV5-1 and TRBJ2-5; D uncertain. The CDR3 length is 13 residues. CDR1 is SGHRS and CDR2 is YFSETQ in the germline V gene. V was cut by 7 bases and J by 5 bases, with 15 bases left in between. CDR3 protein: CASRATASETQYF. The CDR3 DNA reads as TGCGCCAGCCGCGCCACGGCAAGTGAGACCCAGTACTTC.

This clonotype occurred a few times. The gene calls are TRBV12-3 or TRBV12-4 and TRBJ1-5; 7 bases align to TRBD1. V trimming: 3 bases; J trimming: 0 bases; junction bases outside the gene matches: 2. The CDR3 is 15 residues long. The CDR3 is CASSFAGGSNQPQHF. In nucleotides, the CDR3 is TGTGCCAGCAGTTTTGCAGGGGGTAGCAATCAGCCCCAGCATTTT.

This clonotype was picked up many times. The J gene is TRBJ1-5, the V gene TRBV7-2; D unclear. Looked up from germline, CDR1 is SGHTA and CDR2 is FQGNSA. This CDR3 is 12 amino acids long. V gave up 4 bases and J gave up 0 bases, with 1 base separating them. CDR3 amino acids: CASSYSNQPQHF. CDR3 nucleotide sequence: TGTGCCAGCAGCTATAGCAATCAGCCCCAGCATTTT.

This clonotype was detected ten times or more. The V gene is TRBV15, the J gene TRBJ2-1; the D call may be TRBD1 or TRBD2 (5 bases each). CDR1 is LNHNV and CDR2 is YYDKDF in the germline V gene (reference sequence). This CDR3 is 15 amino acids long. V dropped 1 base and J dropped 6 bases, with 13 bases sitting between them. The CDR3, as DNA: TGTGCCACCAGCAGAGTACAGTCCGGGGCCAATGAGCAGTTCTTC. Translation gives CATSRVQSGANEQFF.

This clonotype appeared many times. This rearrangement joins TRBV20-1 to TRBJ1-5; no clear D. The germline gives CDR1 DFQATT, CDR2 SNEGSKA (reference sequence). This CDR3 region has 14 residues. V was clipped by 5 bases and J by 1 base, with 12 bases between them. CDR3 nucleotide sequence: TGCAGTGCTGGCGAGAGGCGAAGCAATCAGCCCCAGCATTTT. Translating it yields CSAGERRSNQPQHF.